The sequence of this T cell receptor (beta chain) was determined in a study of blood T cell repertoires in COVID-19. Study information: Nucleic acid was either cDNA or gDNA, and it came from T cells, B-cell-depleted T cells, or PBMCs.

Germline loops: CDR1 MNHEY, CDR2 SVGAGI. J gave up 0 bases and V 2 bases, and 1 base lay outside the gene matches. This CDR3 has 16 residues. The table came from immunoSEQ multiplex PCR; TCRdb's copy has only in-frame clones and leaves some out. The sample holds 250,000 to 350,000 clones; around nine tenths are singletons and the top ten take approximately 12%. The sequence came from a woman aged 60-70 years with acute or convalescent COVID-19. The chain has TRBV6-5 and TRBJ1-1, with 12 bases fitting TRBD1. The sequencing input was peripheral blood. The CDR3 DNA is TGTGCCAGCAGTTACGGGACAGGGGGCCTGAACACTGAAGCTTTCTTT. Translated, it gives CASSYGTGGLNTEAFF.